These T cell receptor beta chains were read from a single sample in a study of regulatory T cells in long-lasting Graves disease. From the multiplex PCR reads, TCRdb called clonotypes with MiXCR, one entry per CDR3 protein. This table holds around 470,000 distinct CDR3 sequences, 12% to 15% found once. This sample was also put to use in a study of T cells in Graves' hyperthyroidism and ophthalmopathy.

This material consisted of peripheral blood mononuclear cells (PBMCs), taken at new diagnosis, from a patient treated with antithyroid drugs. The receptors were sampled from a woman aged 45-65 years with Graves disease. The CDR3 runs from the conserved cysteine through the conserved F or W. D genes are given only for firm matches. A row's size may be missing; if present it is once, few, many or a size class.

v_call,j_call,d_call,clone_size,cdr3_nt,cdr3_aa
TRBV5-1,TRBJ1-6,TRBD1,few,TGCGCCAGCAGCTTGGCCGGGACAGGGTACTCACCCCTCCACTTT,CASSLAGTGYSPLHF
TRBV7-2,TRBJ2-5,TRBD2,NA,TGTGCCAGCAGCTTTCGGGGGGGGGCTGGCGAGACCCAGTACTTC,CASSFRGGAGETQYF
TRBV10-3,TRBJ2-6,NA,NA,TGTGCCATCAGTGAGGTTCGGATGGGGTCAAACTCTGGGGCCAACGTCCTGACTTTC,CAISEVRMGSNSGANVLTF
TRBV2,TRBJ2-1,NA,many,TGTGCCGGACAGGGACTAGGGGCCTACAATGAGCAGTTCTTC,CAGQGLGAYNEQFF
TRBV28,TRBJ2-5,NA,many,TGTGCCAGCAGTACAGGGATGGTAGAGACCCAGTACTTC,CASSTGMVETQYF
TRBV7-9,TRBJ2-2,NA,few,TGTGCCAGCAGCTTGCGGGGTGGCACCGGGGAGCTGTTTTTT,CASSLRGGTGELFF
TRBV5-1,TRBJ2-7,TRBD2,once,TGTGCCAGCAGACCAGCGGGAGTGTCCTACGAGCAGTACTTC,CASRPAGVSYEQYF
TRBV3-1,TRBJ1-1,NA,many,TGTGCCAGCAGCGCCGGTGAGAGGGGCCGGGTTACTGAAGCTTTCTTT,CASSAGERGRVTEAFF
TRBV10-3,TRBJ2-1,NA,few,TGTGCCATCAGTGAAGAAGTAGGAGTGAATAAGCAGTTCTTC,CAISEEVGVNKQFF
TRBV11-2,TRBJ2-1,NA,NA,TGTGCCAGCAGCTTAGAGCCACAGGAGGACTCCTACAATGAGCAGTTCTTC,CASSLEPQEDSYNEQFF
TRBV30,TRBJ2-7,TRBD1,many,TGTGCCTGGAGTGTTCAACAGGGGGCCTACGAGCAGTACTTC,CAWSVQQGAYEQYF
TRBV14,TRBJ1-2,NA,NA,TGTGCCAGCAGCCAAGATCTGCAGTCAAACTATGGCTACACCTTC,CASSQDLQSNYGYTF
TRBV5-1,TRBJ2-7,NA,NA,TGCGCCAGCAGCTTGGAAGCGGGTCGAAACGAAAGACTATCGGGCGAGCAGTACTTC,CASSLEAGRNERLSGEQYF
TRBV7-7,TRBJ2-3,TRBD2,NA,TGTGCCAGCAGCCGCTTCATGCCCGGGACTAGCGGGACTTACAGCACAGATACGCAGTATTTT,CASSRFMPGTSGTYSTDTQYF
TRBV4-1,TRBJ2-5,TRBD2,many,TGCGCCAGCAGCCAAGGTCCTAGCGGGCTCCAAGAGACCCAGTACTTC,CASSQGPSGLQETQYF
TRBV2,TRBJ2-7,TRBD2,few,TGTGCCAGCACCCCGGGACTAGCGGGAGCCTACGAGCAGTACTTC,CASTPGLAGAYEQYF
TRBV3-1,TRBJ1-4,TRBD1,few,TGTGCCAGCAGCCAGCCACAGGGGGCTGGTGAAAAACTGTTTTTT,CASSQPQGAGEKLFF
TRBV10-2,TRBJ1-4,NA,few,TGCGCCAGCAGTGAGTCGAGTTGGGGATCCCAAAAACTGTTTTTT,CASSESSWGSQKLFF
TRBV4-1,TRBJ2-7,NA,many,TGCGCCAGCAGCCAGGAGGGCCAGCAGTACTTC,CASSQEGQQYF
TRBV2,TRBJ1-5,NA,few,TGTGCCAGCAGCTTGCCGAAGGTGGGGGGGCTCGGCAATCAGCCCCAGCATTTT,CASSLPKVGGLGNQPQHF
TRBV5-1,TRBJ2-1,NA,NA,TGCGCCAGCAGCTTTTTAGCGGAGTCCTACAATGAGCAGTTCTTC,CASSFLAESYNEQFF
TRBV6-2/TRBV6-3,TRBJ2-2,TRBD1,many,TGTGCCAGCAGACCAGACAGGGGGGCCGCGAACACCGGGGAGCTGTTTTTT,CASRPDRGAANTGELFF
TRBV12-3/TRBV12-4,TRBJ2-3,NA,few,TGTGCCAGCAGCCCCGTGGGTGGATTCACAGATACGCAGTATTTT,CASSPVGGFTDTQYF
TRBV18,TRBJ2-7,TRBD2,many,TGTGCCAGCTCACCACTGGGGGGGGAACCATACGAGCAGTACTTC,CASSPLGGEPYEQYF
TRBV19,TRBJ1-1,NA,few,TGTGCCAGTAGTATCAGGTTGAACACTGAAGCTTTCTTT,CASSIRLNTEAFF
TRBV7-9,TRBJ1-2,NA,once,TGTGCCAGCAGCTTAGGTGCAGAGCACTATGGCTACACCTTC,CASSLGAEHYGYTF
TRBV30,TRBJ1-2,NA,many,TGTGCCTGGAGTGTATCGGGACTAAACTATGGCTACACCTTC,CAWSVSGLNYGYTF
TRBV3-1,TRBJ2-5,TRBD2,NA,TGTGCCAGCAGCCACCAAGCGGGAGGAGAGACCCAGTACTTC,CASSHQAGGETQYF
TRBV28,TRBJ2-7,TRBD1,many,TGTGCCAGCGGGGACAGCGTTACCTACGAGCAGTACTTC,CASGDSVTYEQYF
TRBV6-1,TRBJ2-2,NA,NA,TGTGCCAGCAGCGACCCCCCGGGGGGCCCCACCGGGGAGCTGTTTTTT,CASSDPPGGPTGELFF
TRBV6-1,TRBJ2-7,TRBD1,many,TGTGCCAGCACGGTTACAGGGGTCCTCGAGCAGTACTTC,CASTVTGVLEQYF
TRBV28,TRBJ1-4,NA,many,TGTGCCAGCAGTTTGGCGACAGTTAGTAATGAAAAACTGTTTTTT,CASSLATVSNEKLFF
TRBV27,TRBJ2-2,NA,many,TGTGCCAGCAGGACGAACACCGGGGAGCTGTTTTTT,CASRTNTGELFF